Shown below are 18 T cell receptor beta chains from a single sample sequenced in a study of regulatory T cells in long-lasting Graves disease. Time point of the sample: newly diagnosed GD, antithyroid drugs for less than 3 months. The TCR library was made from RNA extracted from PBMCs. The TCR beta library used iRepertoire HTBI primers with Arm-PCR amplification of CDR3. TCRdb itself ran the multiplex PCR reads through MiXCR, one entry per CDR3 protein. Of around 250,000 distinct CDR3 sequences listed, roughly 21% are singletons. This specimen consisted of peripheral blood mononuclear cells (PBMCs), obtained at new diagnosis, from a patient treated with antithyroid drugs. These receptors all stem from a female donor with Graves disease.

As regards this clonotype: It is likely a read error: a sequence one base away is far more abundant. The gene calls are TRBV5-5 and TRBJ1-1, with TRBD1 matching over 7 bases. The CDR3 sequence is 16 residues long. Germline-derived CDR1 and CDR2 are SGHKS and YYEKEE (reference sequence). J was trimmed by 0 bases and V by 7 bases; bases with no gene match: 12. The DNA for the CDR3 is TGTGCCAGCCCACCCACCGCGGGACAGATGAACACTGAAGCTTTCTTT. Its translation: CASPPTAGQMNTEAFF.

This clonotype was seen once. The chain links TRBV9 to TRBJ1-2, with D possibly being TRBD1 (5 bases). The length of the CDR3 is 13 residues. Trimming shortened V by 0 bases and J by 7 bases, and 10 bases separated the two germline ends. Germline V gene lookup returns CDR1 SGDLS and CDR2 YYNGEE. DNA of the CDR3: TGTGCCAGCAGCGTAGCGCCCGGGGGTGGCTACACCTTC. As protein: CASSVAPGGGYTF.

For this clonotype: Being one base from a much bigger clone, this may be a read error. The CDR3 loop is CASSSGTGGQETQYF. The CDR3 DNA reads as TGCGCCAGCAGCTCAGGAACAGGGGGCCAAGAGACCCAGTACTTC. V is TRBV5-1 and J is TRBJ2-5; TRBD1 matches at 8 bases. The germline V gene encodes CDR1 SGHRS and CDR2 YFSETQ. This CDR3 is 15 amino acids long. V lost 3 bases and J lost 1; bases outside the gene matches: 5.

The rearrangement joins TRBV7-9 to TRBJ2-7; 9 bases match TRBD1. V dropped 6 bases and J dropped 2; count of bases not matched to a gene: 8. The germline V gene has CDR1 SEHNR and CDR2 FQNEAQ (reference sequence). The CDR3 sequence is 15 residues long. The CDR3 here is CASRLSGQGTYEQYF. The CDR3 bases are TGTGCCAGCAGGCTCTCCGGACAGGGGACCTACGAGCAGTACTTC.

The chain recombines TRBV5-1 with TRBJ2-5, with 8 bases that match TRBD2. With the DNA end fitting TRBJ2-1 better, the J assignment may be wrong. The germline CDR1 and CDR2 sequences are SGHRS and YFSETQ. The CDR3 sequence is 14 residues long. The CDR3 spells CASSRMREEDEQFF. The CDR3, as DNA: TGCGCCAGCAGCCGAATGCGGGAGGAGGACGAGCAGTTCTTC.

This clonotype was found many times. The chain uses TRBV2 and TRBJ1-2; D not certain. The CDR3 is made up of 13 amino acids. The V and J ends lost 4 bases and 4 bases respectively, with 10 bases between them. CDR1 is SNHLY and CDR2 is FYNNEI in the germline V gene. The CDR3, as DNA: TGTGCCAGCAGTGTAACCATTCTCTATGGCTACACCTTC. Translating gives CASSVTILYGYTF.

Only a few counts were recorded for this clonotype. A junction end diverges from the germline sequence, so it may reflect a read error. V and J are TRBV7-3 and TRBJ2-3; D assignment may be TRBD1 or TRBD2 (5 bases each). The CDR3 is 14 residues long. Per germline, CDR1 SGHTA and CDR2 FQGTGA. The CDR3 loop is CASSFNSGPGRKDF. Written as DNA, the CDR3 is TGTGCCAGCAGCTTCAATTCAGGGCCAGGGAGAAAGGATTTT.

For this clonotype: This sequence is one base from a far larger clone and is likely a read error. This chain joins TRBV5-5 and TRBJ1-1, with 9 nucleotides matching TRBD1. Germline V lookup: CDR1 SGHKS, CDR2 YYEKEE (reference sequence). V gave up 3 bases and J gave up 3 bases; unmatched junction bases: 0. The length of the CDR3 is 13 residues. The CDR3 DNA reads TGTGCCAGCAGCTGGGACAGGGACACTGAAGCTTTCTTT. Protein sequence: CASSWDRDTEAFF.

This clonotype was found many times. This chain links TRBV7-8 with TRBJ1-1; 7 nucleotides line up with TRBD1. Germline lookup yields CDR1 SGHVS and CDR2 FQNEAQ. Trimming cost V 8 bases and J 0 bases; bases outside gene matches: 15. The CDR3 spans 17 residues. This CDR3 reads CASAGDSYAFMNTEAFF. Here the CDR3 DNA reads TGTGCCAGCGCGGGGGACAGTTACGCGTTCATGAACACTGAAGCTTTCTTT.

At least ten counts were recorded for this clonotype. The chain joins TRBV7-2 to TRBJ2-1, with D tentatively TRBD2 (5 bases). Trimming took 6 bases from V and 2 from J, leaving 11 bases between them. Germline assignment: CDR1 SGHTA and CDR2 FQGNSA. The CDR3 loop spans 14 amino acids. The CDR3 loop is CASSATGTYNEQFF. The CDR3 DNA is TGTGCCAGCAGTGCAACCGGGACCTACAATGAGCAGTTCTTC. Variable domain in full (rest from reference TRBV7-2 and TRBJ2-1): GAGVSQSPSNKVTEKGKDVELRCDPISGHTALYWYRQSLGQGLEFLIYFQGNSAPDKSGLPSDRFSAERTGGSVSTLTIQRTQQEDSAVYLCASSATGTYNEQFFGPGTRLTVL.

This clonotype was detected ten times or more. The gene calls are TRBV20-1 and TRBJ1-5, with D uncertain. The CDR3 covers 14 residues. Germline CDR1 is DFQATT and CDR2 is SNEGSKA (reference sequence). Deletions cut 3 bases from V and 1 base from J, with 10 bases between. CDR3 sequence reads: CSASLPRSNQPQHF. In DNA form, the CDR3 reads TGCAGTGCTAGTCTTCCACGGAGCAATCAGCCCCAGCATTTT.

J is TRBJ2-1 and V is TRBV7-2; D unresolved. The CDR3 sequence is 13 residues long. Germline-derived CDR1 and CDR2 are SGHTA and FQGNSA. Between the trimmed V and J ends, which lost 5 bases and 5 bases, there was a span of 10 bases. The CDR3 loop reads CASSGLTHNEQFF. In DNA form, the CDR3 reads TGTGCCAGCAGCGGTCTAACTCACAATGAGCAGTTCTTC.

This clonotype was observed at least ten times. The chain is built from TRBV7-9 and TRBJ2-2, with D possibly matching TRBD1 (5 bases). V shed 3 bases and J shed 3 bases, with 5 bases lying between them. This CDR3 comprises 13 residues. Germline assignment: CDR1 SEHNR and CDR2 FQNEAQ (reference sequence). CDR3 DNA: TGTGCCAGCAGCTTGACAGACACCGGGGAGCTGTTTTTT. It encodes CASSLTDTGELFF.

This clonotype was detected ten times or more. The rearrangement uses TRBV11-2 and TRBJ2-3, with TRBD2 as a possible D gene (5 bases). This CDR3 has 19 residues. V was cut by 0 bases and J by 5 bases, with 24 bases left in between. Per germline, CDR1 SGHAT and CDR2 FQNNGV. CDR3 loop: CASSLESMGVGAVQDTQYF. The CDR3 bases are TGTGCCAGCAGCTTAGAATCAATGGGCGTGGGAGCCGTGCAAGATACGCAGTATTTT.

This sequence joins TRBV29-1 and TRBJ2-3; 7 nucleotides line up with TRBD2. CDR1 and CDR2 (germline): SQVTM, ANQGSEA. J lost 4 bases, V lost 3 bases, and 7 bases had no gene match. The CDR3 contains 14 residues. DNA for the CDR3: TGCAGCGTTGAGTCGGCGGGAGCTCCAGATACGCAGTATTTT. Translated, it gives CSVESAGAPDTQYF.

The chain carries TRBV20-1 and TRBJ2-5; 10 positions agree with TRBD1. The CDR3 extends over 14 amino acids. The V gene end was trimmed by 6 bases and the J gene end by 4 bases; junction bases not matched to a gene: 8. Germline CDR1 is DFQATT and CDR2 is SNEGSKA (reference sequence). The CDR3, as DNA: TGCAGTGCACATGACAGGGGGCTGCGAGAGACCCAGTACTTC. As protein: CSAHDRGLRETQYF.

Points on this clonotype: This may arise from a read error, as a much more abundant clone is one base away. The gene calls are TRBV20-1 and TRBJ2-5; 8 bases match TRBD2. Trimming cost V 2 bases and J 4 bases; bases outside gene matches: 9. Germline loops: CDR1 DFQATT, CDR2 SNEGSKA (reference sequence). The CDR3 extends over 15 amino acids. The CDR3 region has the DNA TGCAGTGCTAGATGGGGGGCTAGCGGGCGAGAGACCCAGTACTTC. Its protein product is CSARWGASGRETQYF.

The rearrangement joins TRBV7-9 to TRBJ1-2; D gene ambiguous. V lost 0 bases to trimming and J lost 3 bases, with 14 bases between them. The CDR3 spans 16 residues. Germline assignment: CDR1 SEHNR and CDR2 FQNEAQ (reference sequence). The CDR3 DNA reads TGTGCCAGCAGCTTAGCAGGCCGAACCCTATACTATGGCTACACCTTC. Protein product: CASSLAGRTLYYGYTF.